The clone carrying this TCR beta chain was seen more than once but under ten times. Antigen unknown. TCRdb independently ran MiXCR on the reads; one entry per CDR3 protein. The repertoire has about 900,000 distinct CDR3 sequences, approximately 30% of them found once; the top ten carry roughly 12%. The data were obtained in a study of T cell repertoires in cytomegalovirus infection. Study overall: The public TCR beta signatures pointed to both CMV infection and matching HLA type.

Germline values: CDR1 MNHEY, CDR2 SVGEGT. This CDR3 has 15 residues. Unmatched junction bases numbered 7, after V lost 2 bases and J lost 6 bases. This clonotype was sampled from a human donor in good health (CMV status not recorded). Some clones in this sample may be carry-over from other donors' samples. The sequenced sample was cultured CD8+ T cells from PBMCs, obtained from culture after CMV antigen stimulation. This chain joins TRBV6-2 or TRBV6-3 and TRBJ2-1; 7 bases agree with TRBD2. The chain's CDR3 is CASSYPSGAFNEQFF. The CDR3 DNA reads TGTGCCAGCAGTTACCCGAGCGGGGCCTTCAATGAGCAGTTCTTC.